This entry lists 8 T cell receptor beta chains sequenced from one sample in a study of blood T cells in healthy people across ages. The use of a sample-barcoded 5' primer and a J-beta primer mix characterized a second PCR of roughly 7 to 11 cycles. One entry per CDR3 protein, called by TCRdb with MiXCR from the 5' RACE reads. The sample shows fewer than 1,000,000 distinct CDR3 sequences, about 42% of them seen only once. The sample comprised blood. These receptors came from an elderly man in good health.

The chain combines TRBV12-3 or TRBV12-4 with TRBJ2-1, with unresolved D. The J call is doubtful: the DNA matches TRBJ2-7 better. The CDR3 runs to 15 residues. For the CDR3, the DNA is TGTGCCAGCAGGAGGCCGTATCCCCTTTACAATGAGCAGTACTTC. Translated, it gives CASRRPYPLYNEQYF.

The chain joins TRBV6-5 to TRBJ1-6, with 9 bases identical to TRBD1. This CDR3 region has 16 residues. The germline gives CDR1 MNHEY, CDR2 SVGAGI. V lost 4 bases and J lost 7; bases outside the gene matches: 8. CDR3 sequence: CASSSGTGRVNSPLHF. The CDR3 DNA reads as TGTGCCAGCAGTTCGGGGACAGGGAGGGTCAATTCACCCCTCCACTTT.

The chain carries TRBV7-9 and TRBJ2-7; D uncertain. CDR1 is SEHNR, CDR2 FQNEAQ, per germline (reference sequence). V was clipped by 1 base and J by 5 bases, with 9 bases between them. The CDR3 covers 13 residues. The CDR3 sequence: CASSLGGSHEQYF. CDR3 DNA: TGTGCCAGCAGCTTAGGAGGATCCCACGAGCAGTACTTC.

This sequence joins TRBV27 and TRBJ1-1; D might be TRBD1 (5 bases). Germline-derived CDR1 and CDR2 are MNHEY and SMNVEV (reference sequence). V was cut by 5 bases and J by 2 bases, with 15 bases left in between. This CDR3 region has 15 residues. CDR3 coding DNA: TGTGCCAGCAGTAAACCCGGGACGGATAACACTGAAGCTTTCTTT. Amino acid sequence: CASSKPGTDNTEAFF.

The J gene is TRBJ2-5, the V gene TRBV27; D is perhaps TRBD2 (7 bases). The germline V and J ends were trimmed by 7 bases and 2 bases, with 17 bases remaining between them. Per the germline V gene, CDR1 is MNHEY and CDR2 is SMNVEV (reference sequence). The CDR3 spans 15 residues. In DNA, the CDR3 is TGTGCCAGCAAGGTCTCGGGGGGCAAGCAAGAGACCCAGTACTTC. It codes for CASKVSGGKQETQYF.

V is TRBV12-3 or TRBV12-4 and J is TRBJ1-5, with unresolved D. V was clipped by 4 bases and J by 5 bases, with 9 bases between them. CDR3 length: 13 amino acids. Written as DNA, the CDR3 is TGTGCCAGCAGTTACTCGAACTATCAGCCCCAGCATTTT. Protein: CASSYSNYQPQHF.

This clonotype was seen at least ten times. The V call is TRBV29-1, the J call TRBJ2-7; D gene ambiguous. The CDR3 has 12 amino acids. Trimming left V 5 bases short and J 2 bases short, with 10 bases between. Germline CDR1 reads SQVTM; CDR2 reads ANQGSEA. The CDR3 DNA is TGCAGCGTTAAGCCCGAAACCTACGAGCAGTACTTC. Amino acid sequence: CSVKPETYEQYF.

The chain recombines TRBV9 with TRBJ2-7, with D unresolved. There are 14 residues in the CDR3. Germline-derived CDR1 and CDR2 are SGDLS and YYNGEE. V gave up 4 bases and J gave up 2 bases, with 13 bases separating them. The CDR3 nucleotides read TGTGCCAGCAGCCCACAAGACGGTCCCTACGAGCAGTACTTC. Encoded protein: CASSPQDGPYEQYF.